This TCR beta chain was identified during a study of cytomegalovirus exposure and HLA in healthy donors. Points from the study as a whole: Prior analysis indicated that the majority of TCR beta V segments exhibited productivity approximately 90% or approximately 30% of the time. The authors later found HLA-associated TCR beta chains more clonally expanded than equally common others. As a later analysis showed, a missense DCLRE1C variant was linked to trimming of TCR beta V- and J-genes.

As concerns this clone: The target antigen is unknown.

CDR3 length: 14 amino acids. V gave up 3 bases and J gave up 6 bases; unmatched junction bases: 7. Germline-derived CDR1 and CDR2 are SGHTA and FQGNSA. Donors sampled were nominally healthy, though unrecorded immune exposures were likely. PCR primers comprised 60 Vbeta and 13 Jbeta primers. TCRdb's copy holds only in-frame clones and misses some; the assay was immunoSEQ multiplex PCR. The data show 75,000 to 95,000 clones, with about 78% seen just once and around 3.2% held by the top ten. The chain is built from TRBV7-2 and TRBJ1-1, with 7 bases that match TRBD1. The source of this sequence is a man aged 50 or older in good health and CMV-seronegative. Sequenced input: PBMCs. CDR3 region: CASSFSGGRAEAFF. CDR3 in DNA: TGTGCCAGCAGCTTTTCAGGGGGTCGGGCTGAAGCTTTCTTT.